This T cell receptor beta chain was identified during a study of T cell repertoires in cytomegalovirus infection. Study as a whole: The public TCR beta signatures pointed to both CMV infection and matching HLA type. The study's findings and limits: It was HLA-C-restricted CMV-specific TCR beta clonotypes that dominated the response ex vivo.

Comment on this clonotype: What it binds is unknown.

MiXCR, applied by TCRdb to the reads, yields one record per CDR3 protein. Of more than 300,000 distinct CDR3 sequences listed, 34% are singletons. The germline CDR1 and CDR2 sequences are LGHNA and YSLEER. This CDR3 region has 16 residues. The V and J ends lost 0 bases and 3 bases, in that order; junction bases with no gene match: 5. Sequences were derived from cultured PBMCs, sampled from culture after CMV antigen stimulation. V is TRBV4-3 and J is TRBJ2-1, with 7 bases aligning to TRBD2. The TCR sequence derives from a human donor in good health (CMV status not recorded). Some clones in this sample may be carry-over from other donors' samples. CDR3 protein: CASSQEAGVFYNEQFF. The CDR3 region has the DNA TGCGCCAGCAGCCAAGAGGCGGGAGTGTTCTACAATGAGCAGTTCTTC.